This T cell receptor beta chain was sequenced in a study of blood T cell repertoires in COVID-19. Study-wide context: Spain, Italy and the United States supplied samples that represented acute and convalescent COVID-19. PBMCs, B-cell-depleted T cells, or T cells provided the cDNA or gDNA that made up the material.

This CDR3 has 15 residues. Germline CDR1 and CDR2: LGHDT and YNNKEL (reference sequence). V was pared by 2 bases and J by 1 base, with 9 bases between. Authors' processing steps: Scientists estimated how many nucleated cells there were by amplifying reference gene primers. Using immunoSEQ multiplex PCR, the repertoire was profiled, and TCRdb retains in-frame clones only, with some absent. V, J and clone size are those of that table, while D and trimming were read from the DNA. The sample records around 67,000 clones, 88% being singletons. This TCR was recovered from a woman aged 80 or over with active or convalescent COVID-19. The sequenced sample was peripheral blood. This chain connects TRBV3-1 (or the pseudogene TRBV3-2) to TRBJ2-1; weak D call: TRBD2 (6 bases). CDR3 residues: CASSQSAGSYNEQFF. The CDR3, as DNA: TGTGCCAGCAGCCAAAGCGCGGGGTCCTACAATGAGCAGTTCTTC.